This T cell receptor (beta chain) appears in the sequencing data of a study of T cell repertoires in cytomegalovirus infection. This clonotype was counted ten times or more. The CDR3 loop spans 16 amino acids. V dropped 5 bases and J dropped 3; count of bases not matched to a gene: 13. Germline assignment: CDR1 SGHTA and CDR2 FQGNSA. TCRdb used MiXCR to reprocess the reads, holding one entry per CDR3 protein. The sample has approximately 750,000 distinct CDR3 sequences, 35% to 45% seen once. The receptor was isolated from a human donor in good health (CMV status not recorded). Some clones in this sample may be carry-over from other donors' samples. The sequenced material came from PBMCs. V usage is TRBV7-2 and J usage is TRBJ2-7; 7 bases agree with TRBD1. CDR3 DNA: TGTGCCAGCAGCCCGGGGACAGAGCCTGTGCTCTACGAGCAGTACTTC. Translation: CASSPGTEPVLYEQYF.